This T cell receptor (beta chain) was sequenced during a study of OX40 agonist ivuxolimab in advanced cancers. Sequenced by immunoSEQ multiplex PCR; TCRdb stores in-frame clones only, minus some. The table lists 65,000 to 85,000 clones, approximately 89% of them singletons. Study results and limitations: Expanded clones were, on average, more numerous in CD8+ T cells than in CD4+.

With respect to this clone: Its specificity is unknown.

Germline V gene lookup returns CDR1 GTSNPN and CDR2 SVGIG (reference sequence). CDR3 size: 13 residues. With V trimmed by 3 bases and J by 6 bases, 3 bases remained unmatched. This chain links TRBV30 with TRBJ2-5, with 11 bases matching TRBD2. This TCR came from an adult with an advanced solid tumor such as melanoma, head and neck, liver or kidney cancer. This specimen consisted of CD4+ or CD8+ T cells sorted from blood, obtained in a trial of the OX40 agonist ivuxolimab. The CDR3 DNA follows: TGTGCCTGGAGGACTAGCGGGATAAAGACCCAGTACTTC. Its protein product is CAWRTSGIKTQYF.